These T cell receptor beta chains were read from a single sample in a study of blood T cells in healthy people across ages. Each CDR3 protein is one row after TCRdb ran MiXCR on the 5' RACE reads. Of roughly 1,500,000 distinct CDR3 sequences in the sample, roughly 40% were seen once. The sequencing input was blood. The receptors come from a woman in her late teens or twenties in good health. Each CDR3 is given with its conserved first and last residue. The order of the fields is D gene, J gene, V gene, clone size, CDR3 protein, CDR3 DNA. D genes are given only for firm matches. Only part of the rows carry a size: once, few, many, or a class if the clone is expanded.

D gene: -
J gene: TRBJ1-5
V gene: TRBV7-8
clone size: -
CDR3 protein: CASSLGFYQPQHF
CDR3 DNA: TGTGCCAGCAGCTTAGGGTTTTATCAGCCCCAGCATTTT

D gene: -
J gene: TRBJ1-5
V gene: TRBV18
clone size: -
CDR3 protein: CASSPAFDQPQHF
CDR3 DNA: TGTGCCAGCTCGCCAGCGTTTGACCAGCCCCAGCATTTT

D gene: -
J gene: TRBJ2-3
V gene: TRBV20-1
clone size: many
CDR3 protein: CSAQNRDRYSTDTQYF
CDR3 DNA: TGCAGTGCTCAGAACCGGGACCGATATAGCACAGATACGCAGTATTTT

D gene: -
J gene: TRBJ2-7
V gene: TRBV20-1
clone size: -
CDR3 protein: CSAGTPVTGNYEQYF
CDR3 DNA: TGCAGTGCGGGGACCCCCGTCACAGGGAACTACGAGCAGTACTTC

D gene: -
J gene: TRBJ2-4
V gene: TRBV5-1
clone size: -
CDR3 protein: CASSPDGPDLAKNIQYF
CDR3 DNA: TGCGCCAGCAGCCCGGATGGGCCCGACCTCGCCAAAAACATTCAGTACTTC

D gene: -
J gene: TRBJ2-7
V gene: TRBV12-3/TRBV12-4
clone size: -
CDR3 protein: CASQKTRSVVYEQYF
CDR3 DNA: TGTGCCAGCCAAAAGACAAGGTCGGTGGTCTACGAGCAGTACTTC

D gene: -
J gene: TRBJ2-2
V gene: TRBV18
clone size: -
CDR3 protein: CASSPFGQTGELFF
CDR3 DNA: TGTGCCAGCTCACCGTTTGGACAGACCGGGGAGTTGTTTTTT

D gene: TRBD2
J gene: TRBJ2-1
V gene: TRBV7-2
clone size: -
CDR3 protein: CASSFVLAGALGHNEQFF
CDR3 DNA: TGTGCCAGCAGCTTTGTTCTAGCGGGAGCCCTGGGGCACAATGAGCAGTTCTTC

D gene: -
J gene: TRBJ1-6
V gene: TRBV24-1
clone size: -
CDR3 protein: CATSDLFRWSRGNSPLHF
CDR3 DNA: TGTGCCACCAGTGATTTATTTCGATGGAGCAGGGGCAATTCACCCCTCCACTTT

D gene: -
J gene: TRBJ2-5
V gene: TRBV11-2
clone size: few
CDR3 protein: CASSLLWAQYF
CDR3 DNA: TGTGCCAGCAGCTTATTGTGGGCCCAGTACTTC

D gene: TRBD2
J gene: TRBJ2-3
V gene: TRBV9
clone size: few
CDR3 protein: CASSAGTSGVTDTQYF
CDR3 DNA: TGTGCCAGCAGCGCCGGGACTAGCGGAGTCACAGATACGCAGTATTTT

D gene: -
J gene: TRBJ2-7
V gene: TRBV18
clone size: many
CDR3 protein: CASSPSLTNEQYF
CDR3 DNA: TGTGCCAGCTCACCTTCCTTGACCAACGAGCAGTACTTC

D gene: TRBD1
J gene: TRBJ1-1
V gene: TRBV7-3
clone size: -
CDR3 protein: CASSPAMTTGAMNTEAFF
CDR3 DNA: TGTGCCAGCAGCCCGGCGATGACCACAGGGGCTATGAACACTGAAGCTTTCTTT

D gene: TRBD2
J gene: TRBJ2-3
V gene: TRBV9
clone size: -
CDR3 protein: CASRGLSGGHTDTQYF
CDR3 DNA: TGTGCCAGCAGGGGTCTTAGCGGGGGCCACACAGATACGCAGTATTTT

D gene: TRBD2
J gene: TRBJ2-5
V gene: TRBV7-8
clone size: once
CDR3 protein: CASSRGLVLETQYF
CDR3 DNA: TGTGCCAGCAGCAGGGGACTAGTCCTGGAGACCCAGTACTTC

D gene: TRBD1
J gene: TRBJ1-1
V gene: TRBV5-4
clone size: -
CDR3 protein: CASSLVGTGTNTEAFF
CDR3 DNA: TGTGCCAGCAGCTTGGTAGGGACAGGGACGAACACTGAAGCTTTCTTT

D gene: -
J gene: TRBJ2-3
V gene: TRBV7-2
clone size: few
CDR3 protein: CASSLELYWQYF
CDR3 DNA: TGTGCCAGCAGCTTAGAGCTCTATTGGCAGTATTTT

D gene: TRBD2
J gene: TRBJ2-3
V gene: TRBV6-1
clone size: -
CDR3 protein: CASTDRAQDSGTDTQYF
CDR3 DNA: TGTGCCAGCACCGACCGGGCCCAAGATAGCGGGACAGATACGCAGTATTTT

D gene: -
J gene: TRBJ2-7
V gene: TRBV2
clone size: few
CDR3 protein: CASSRQTATGEQYF
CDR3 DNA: TGTGCCAGCAGTCGACAGACGGCTACGGGGGAGCAGTACTTC

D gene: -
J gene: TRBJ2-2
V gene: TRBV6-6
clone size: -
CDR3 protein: CASSAQGPGTPGELFF
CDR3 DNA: TGTGCCAGCAGTGCACAGGGTCCTGGAACCCCCGGGGAGCTGTTTTTT

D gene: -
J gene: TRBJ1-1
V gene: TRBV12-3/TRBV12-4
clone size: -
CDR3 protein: CASTEGGTEAFF
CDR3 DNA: TGTGCCAGCACCGAAGGGGGCACTGAAGCTTTCTTT

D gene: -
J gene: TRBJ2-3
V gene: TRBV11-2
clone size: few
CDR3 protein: CASSLDVAVDTQYF
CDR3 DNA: TGTGCCAGCAGCTTAGATGTTGCGGTAGATACGCAGTATTTT

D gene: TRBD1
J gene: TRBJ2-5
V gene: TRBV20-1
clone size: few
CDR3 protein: CSARDPGKLTGFIETQYF
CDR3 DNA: TGCAGTGCTAGAGATCCCGGAAAATTGACAGGGTTCATTGAGACCCAGTACTTC

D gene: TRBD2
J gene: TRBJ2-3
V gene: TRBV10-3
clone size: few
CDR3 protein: CATASGATDTQYF
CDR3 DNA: TGTGCCACCGCTAGCGGGGCCACAGATACGCAGTATTTT

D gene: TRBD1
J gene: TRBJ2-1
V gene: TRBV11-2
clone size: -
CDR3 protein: CASSLRTGVANEQFF
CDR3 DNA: TGTGCCAGCAGCCTCAGGACAGGGGTAGCAAATGAGCAGTTCTTC